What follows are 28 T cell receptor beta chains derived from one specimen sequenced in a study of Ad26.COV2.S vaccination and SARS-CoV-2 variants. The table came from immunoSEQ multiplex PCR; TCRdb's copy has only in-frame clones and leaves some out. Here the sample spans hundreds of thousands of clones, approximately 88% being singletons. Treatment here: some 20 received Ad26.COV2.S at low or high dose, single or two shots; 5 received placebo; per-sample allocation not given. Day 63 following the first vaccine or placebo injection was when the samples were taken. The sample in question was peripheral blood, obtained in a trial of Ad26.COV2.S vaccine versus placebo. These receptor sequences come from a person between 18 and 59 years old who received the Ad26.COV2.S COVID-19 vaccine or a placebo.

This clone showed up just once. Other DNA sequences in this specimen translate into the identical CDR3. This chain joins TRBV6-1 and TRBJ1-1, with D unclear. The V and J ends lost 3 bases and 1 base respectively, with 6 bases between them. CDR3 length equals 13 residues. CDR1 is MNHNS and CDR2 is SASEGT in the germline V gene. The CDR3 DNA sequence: TGTGCCAGCAGTGAGTTCGGGAACACTGAAGCTTTCTTT. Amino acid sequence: CASSEFGNTEAFF.

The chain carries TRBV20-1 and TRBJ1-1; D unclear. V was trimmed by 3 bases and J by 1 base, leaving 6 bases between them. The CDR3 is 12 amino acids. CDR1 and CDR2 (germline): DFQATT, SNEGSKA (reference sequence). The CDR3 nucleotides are TGCAGTGCTAGTCCGACGAACACTGAAGCTTTCTTT. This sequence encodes CSASPTNTEAFF.

The CDR3 is CATSRGQLSGNQPQHF. The DNA for the CDR3 is TGTGCCACCAGCAGAGGACAGCTATCGGGCAATCAGCCCCAGCATTTT. The chain couples TRBV15 to TRBJ1-5, with a tentative D call TRBD1 (5 bases). The CDR3 loop spans 16 amino acids. CDR1 and CDR2 from the germline V gene are LNHNV and YYDKDF (reference sequence). V lost 1 base and J 2 bases, leaving 12 bases between the germline ends. The whole variable domain, remainder taken from reference TRBV15 and TRBJ1-5, is DAMVIQNPRYQVTQFGKPVTLSCSQTLNHNVMYWYQQKSSQAPKLLFHYYDKDFNNEADTPDNFQSRRPNTSFCFLDIRSPGLGDTAMYLCATSRGQLSGNQPQHFGDGTRLSIL.

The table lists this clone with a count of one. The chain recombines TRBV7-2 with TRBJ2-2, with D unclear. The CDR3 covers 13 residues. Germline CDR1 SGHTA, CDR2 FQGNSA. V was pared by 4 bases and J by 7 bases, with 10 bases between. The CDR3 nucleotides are TGTGCCAGCAGCTCCCCCACGGGCGGGGAGCTGTTTTTT. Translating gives CASSSPTGGELFF.

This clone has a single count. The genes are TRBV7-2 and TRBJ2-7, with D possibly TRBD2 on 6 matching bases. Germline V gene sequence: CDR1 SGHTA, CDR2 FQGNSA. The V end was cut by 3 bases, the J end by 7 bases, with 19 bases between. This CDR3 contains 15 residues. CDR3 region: CASSFSARDFGEQYF. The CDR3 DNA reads TGTGCCAGCAGCTTTTCCGCCCGGGACTTCGGAGAGCAGTACTTC.

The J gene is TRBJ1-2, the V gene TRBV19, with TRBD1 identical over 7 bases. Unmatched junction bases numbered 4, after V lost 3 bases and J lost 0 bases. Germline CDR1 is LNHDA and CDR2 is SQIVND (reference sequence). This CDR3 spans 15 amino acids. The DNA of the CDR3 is TGTGCCAGTAGTATCCAGGGGGGAGCTAACTATGGCTACACCTTC. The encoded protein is CASSIQGGANYGYTF.

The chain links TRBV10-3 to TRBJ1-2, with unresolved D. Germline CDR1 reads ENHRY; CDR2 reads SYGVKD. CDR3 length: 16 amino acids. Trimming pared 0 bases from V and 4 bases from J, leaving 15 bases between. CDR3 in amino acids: CAISESATKTPYGYTF. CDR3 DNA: TGTGCCATCAGTGAGTCGGCAACCAAAACCCCCTATGGCTACACCTTC.

For the CDR3, the DNA is TGTGCCTGGAGTGGGGATAAACCTCCCGAAGCTTTCTTT. It codes for CAWSGDKPPEAFF. This chain connects TRBV30 to TRBJ1-1; D not resolved. The germline V and J ends were trimmed by 1 base and 8 bases, with 14 bases remaining between them. Germline values: CDR1 GTSNPN, CDR2 SVGIG (reference sequence). The CDR3 totals 13 residues.

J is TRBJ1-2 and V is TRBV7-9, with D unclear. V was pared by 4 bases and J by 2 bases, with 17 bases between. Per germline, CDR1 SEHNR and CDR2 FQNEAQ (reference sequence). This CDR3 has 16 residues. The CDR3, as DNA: TGTGCCAGCAGCTACGGGATGATAGCTTCCAACTATGGCTACACCTTC. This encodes CASSYGMIASNYGYTF.

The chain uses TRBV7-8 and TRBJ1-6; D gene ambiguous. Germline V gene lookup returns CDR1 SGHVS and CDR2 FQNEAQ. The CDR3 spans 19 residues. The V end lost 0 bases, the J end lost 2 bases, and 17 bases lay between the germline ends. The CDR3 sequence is CASSLAAIHGQPYNSPLHF. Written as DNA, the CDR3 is TGTGCCAGCAGCTTAGCGGCCATCCACGGGCAGCCCTATAATTCACCCCTCCACTTT.

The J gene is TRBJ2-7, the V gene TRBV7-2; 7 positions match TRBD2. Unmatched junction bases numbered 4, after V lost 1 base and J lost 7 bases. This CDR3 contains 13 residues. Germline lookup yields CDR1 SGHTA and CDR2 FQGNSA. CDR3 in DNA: TGTGCCAGCAGCTTAGGGGAGGGACGGGAGCAGTACTTC. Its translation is CASSLGEGREQYF.

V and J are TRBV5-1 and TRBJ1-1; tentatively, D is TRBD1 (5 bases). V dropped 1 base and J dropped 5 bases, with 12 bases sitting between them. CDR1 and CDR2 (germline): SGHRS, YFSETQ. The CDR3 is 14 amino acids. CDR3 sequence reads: CASSLIGVGTEAFF. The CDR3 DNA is TGCGCCAGCAGCTTGATAGGGGTCGGGACTGAAGCTTTCTTT. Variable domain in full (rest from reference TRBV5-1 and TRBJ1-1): KAGVTQTPRYLIKTRGQQVTLSCSPISGHRSVSWYQQTPGQGLQFLFEYFSETQRNKGNFPGRFSGRQFSNSRSEMNVSTLELGDSALYLCASSLIGVGTEAFFGQGTRLTVV.

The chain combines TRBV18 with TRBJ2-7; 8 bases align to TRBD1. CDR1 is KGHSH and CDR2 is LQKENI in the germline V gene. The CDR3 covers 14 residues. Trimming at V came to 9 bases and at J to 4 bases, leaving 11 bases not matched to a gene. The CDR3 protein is CASLGTGGNYEQYF. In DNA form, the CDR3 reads TGTGCCAGTCTGGGGACAGGAGGCAATTACGAGCAGTACTTC.

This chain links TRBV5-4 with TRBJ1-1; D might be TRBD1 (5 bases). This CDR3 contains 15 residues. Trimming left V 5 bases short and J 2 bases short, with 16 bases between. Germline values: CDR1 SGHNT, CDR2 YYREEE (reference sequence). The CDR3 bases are TGTGCCAGCAGTCGGGGACTGCTGGAAAACACTGAAGCTTTCTTT. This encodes CASSRGLLENTEAFF.

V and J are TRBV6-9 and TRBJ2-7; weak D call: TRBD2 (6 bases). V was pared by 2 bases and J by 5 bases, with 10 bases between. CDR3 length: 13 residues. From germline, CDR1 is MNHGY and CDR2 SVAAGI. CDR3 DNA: TGTGCCAGCAGTTATGTATGGGGGGACGAGCAGTACTTC. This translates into CASSYVWGDEQYF.

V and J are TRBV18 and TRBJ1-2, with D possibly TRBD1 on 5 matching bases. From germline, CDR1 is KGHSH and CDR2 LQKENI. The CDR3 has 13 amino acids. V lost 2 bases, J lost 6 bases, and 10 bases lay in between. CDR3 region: CASSPRQQDGYTF. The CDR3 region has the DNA TGTGCCAGCTCACCAAGACAGCAGGATGGCTACACCTTC.

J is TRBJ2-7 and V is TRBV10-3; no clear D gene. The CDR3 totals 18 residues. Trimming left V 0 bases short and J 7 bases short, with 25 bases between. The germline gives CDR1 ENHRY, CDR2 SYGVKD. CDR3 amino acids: CAISESGLPGPPLREQYF. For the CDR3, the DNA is TGTGCCATCAGTGAGTCGGGTCTCCCCGGGCCCCCCTTGCGAGAGCAGTACTTC.

The CDR3 loop reads CASQGQGNTEAFF. Here the CDR3 DNA reads TGTGCCTCCCAGGGGCAGGGGAACACTGAAGCTTTCTTT. This sequence joins TRBV2 and TRBJ1-1, with a possible D match to TRBD1 (6 bases). The germline V gene encodes CDR1 SNHLY and CDR2 FYNNEI. This CDR3 has 13 amino acids. Trimming took 11 bases from V and 1 from J, leaving 14 bases between them.

The CDR3 DNA is TGTGCCAGTAGAAGACTAGCGGCCACAGATACGCAGTATTTT. Protein product: CASRRLAATDTQYF. The V and J genes are TRBV19 and TRBJ2-3, with TRBD2 matching over 9 bases. With 6 bases clipped from V and 2 bases from J, the junction kept 3 bases outside the gene matches. The V gene's germline CDR1 is LNHDA and CDR2 SQIVND (reference sequence). The length of the CDR3 is 14 residues. Complete variable domain (other parts from reference TRBV19 and TRBJ2-3): DGGITQSPKYLFRKEGQNVTLSCEQNLNHDAMYWYRQDPGQGLRLIYYSQIVNDFQKGDIAEGYSVSREKKESFPLTVTSAQKNPTAFYLCASRRLAATDTQYFGPGTRLTVL.

Written as DNA, the CDR3 is TGTGCCTGGGGAAAAATTCCGGCCGGGGAGCTGTTTTTT. Translating gives CAWGKIPAGELFF. The chain links TRBV30 to TRBJ2-2; D uncertain. This CDR3 has 13 amino acids. Germline V gene lookup returns CDR1 GTSNPN and CDR2 SVGIG (reference sequence). The ends were cut back, 5 bases at V and 6 bases at J, with 13 bases in the middle.

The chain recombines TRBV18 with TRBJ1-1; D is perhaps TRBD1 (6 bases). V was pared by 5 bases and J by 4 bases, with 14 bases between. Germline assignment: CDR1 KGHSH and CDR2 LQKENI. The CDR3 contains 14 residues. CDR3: CASSKGGWGTEAFF. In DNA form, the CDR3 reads TGTGCCAGCTCAAAAGGGGGTTGGGGCACTGAAGCTTTCTTT. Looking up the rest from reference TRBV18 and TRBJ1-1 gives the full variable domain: NAGVMQNPRHLVRRRGQEARLRCSPMKGHSHVYWYRQLPEEGLKFMVYLQKENIIDESGMPKERFSAEFPKEGPSILRIQQVVRGDSAAYFCASSKGGWGTEAFFGQGTRLTVV.

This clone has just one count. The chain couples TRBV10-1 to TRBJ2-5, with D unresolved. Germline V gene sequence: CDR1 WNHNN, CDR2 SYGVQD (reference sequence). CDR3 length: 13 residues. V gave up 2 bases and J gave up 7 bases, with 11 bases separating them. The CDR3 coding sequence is TGCGCCAGCAGTGAGGGCCGGTTGGGGACCCAGTACTTC. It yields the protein CASSEGRLGTQYF.

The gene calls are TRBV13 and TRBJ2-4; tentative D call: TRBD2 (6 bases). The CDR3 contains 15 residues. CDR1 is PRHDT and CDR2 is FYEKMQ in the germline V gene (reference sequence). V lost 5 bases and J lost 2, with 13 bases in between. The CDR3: CASSRPGETKNIQYF. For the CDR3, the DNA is TGTGCCAGCAGCAGACCGGGGGAGACCAAAAACATTCAGTACTTC.

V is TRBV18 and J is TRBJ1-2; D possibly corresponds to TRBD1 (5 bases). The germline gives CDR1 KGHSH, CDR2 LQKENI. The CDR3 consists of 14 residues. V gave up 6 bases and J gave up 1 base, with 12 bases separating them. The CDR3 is CASSRGVRNYGYTF. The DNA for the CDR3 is TGTGCCAGCTCCCGAGGGGTCCGTAACTATGGCTACACCTTC.

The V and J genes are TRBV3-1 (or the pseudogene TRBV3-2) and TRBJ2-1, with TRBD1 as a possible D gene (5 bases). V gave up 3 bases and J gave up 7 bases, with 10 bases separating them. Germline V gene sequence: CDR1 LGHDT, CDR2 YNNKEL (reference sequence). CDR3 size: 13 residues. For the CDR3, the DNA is TGTGCCAGCAGCCACAGGGTCCTGAATGAGCAGTTCTTC. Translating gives CASSHRVLNEQFF.

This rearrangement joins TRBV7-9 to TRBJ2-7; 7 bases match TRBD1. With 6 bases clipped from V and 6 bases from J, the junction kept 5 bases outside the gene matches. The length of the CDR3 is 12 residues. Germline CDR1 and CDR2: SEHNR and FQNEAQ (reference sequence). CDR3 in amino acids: CASSPQGTEQYF. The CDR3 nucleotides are TGTGCCAGCAGTCCACAGGGGACCGAGCAGTACTTC.

CDR3 coding DNA: TGTGCCAGCGGCCGGGGCCCTACTGAAGCTTTCTTT. Translating it yields CASGRGPTEAFF. The V and J genes are TRBV6-5 and TRBJ1-1; a weak D match, TRBD1 (5 bases). This CDR3 spans 12 amino acids. Trimming left V 8 bases short and J 5 bases short, with 12 bases between. Germline values: CDR1 MNHEY, CDR2 SVGAGI.

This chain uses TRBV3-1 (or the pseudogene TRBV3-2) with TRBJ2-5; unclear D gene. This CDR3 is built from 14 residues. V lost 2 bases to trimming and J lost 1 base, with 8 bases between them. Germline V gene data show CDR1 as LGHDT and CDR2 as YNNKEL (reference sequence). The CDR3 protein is CASSQSAPQETQYF. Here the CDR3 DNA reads TGTGCCAGCAGCCAATCGGCACCCCAAGAGACCCAGTACTTC.